This TCR beta chain appears in the sequencing data of a study of cytomegalovirus exposure and HLA in healthy donors. The PCR made use of 60 Vbeta and 13 Jbeta primers. Sequencing used immunoSEQ multiplex PCR; TCRdb keeps in-frame clones, though not all of them. The repertoire table contains about 170,000 clones. Concerning this clone itself: Its specificity is not known.

Regarding the study as a whole: No immune exposure information besides CMV serostatus was available. Reports state that TCR beta sequences accurately predicted most subjects' HLA-A and HLA-B alleles. Researchers reported that a few CMV-associated chains were confirmed in vitro as CMV antigen-specific.

The TCR comes from a woman aged 18-29 years in good health and CMV-seropositive. The sample consisted of PBMCs.

This CDR3 reads CASSVQGALRYNEQFF. The CDR3 nucleotides are TGTGCCAGCAGCGTACAGGGGGCTCTACGGTACAATGAGCAGTTCTTC. The chain couples TRBV2 to TRBJ2-1, with 9 nucleotides matching TRBD1. Trimming cost V 6 bases and J 4 bases; bases outside gene matches: 10. CDR1 is SNHLY and CDR2 is FYNNEI in the germline V gene. This CDR3 is 16 amino acids long.